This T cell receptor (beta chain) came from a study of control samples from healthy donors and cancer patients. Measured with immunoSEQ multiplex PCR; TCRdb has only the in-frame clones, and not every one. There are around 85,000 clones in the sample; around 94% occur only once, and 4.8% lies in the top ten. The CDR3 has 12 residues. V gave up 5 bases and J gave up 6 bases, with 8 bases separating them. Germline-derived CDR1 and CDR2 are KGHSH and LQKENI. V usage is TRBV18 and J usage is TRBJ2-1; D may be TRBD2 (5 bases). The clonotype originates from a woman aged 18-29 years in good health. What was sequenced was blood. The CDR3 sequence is CASSDSVNEQFF. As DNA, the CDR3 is TGTGCCAGCTCAGATAGCGTCAATGAGCAGTTCTTC.